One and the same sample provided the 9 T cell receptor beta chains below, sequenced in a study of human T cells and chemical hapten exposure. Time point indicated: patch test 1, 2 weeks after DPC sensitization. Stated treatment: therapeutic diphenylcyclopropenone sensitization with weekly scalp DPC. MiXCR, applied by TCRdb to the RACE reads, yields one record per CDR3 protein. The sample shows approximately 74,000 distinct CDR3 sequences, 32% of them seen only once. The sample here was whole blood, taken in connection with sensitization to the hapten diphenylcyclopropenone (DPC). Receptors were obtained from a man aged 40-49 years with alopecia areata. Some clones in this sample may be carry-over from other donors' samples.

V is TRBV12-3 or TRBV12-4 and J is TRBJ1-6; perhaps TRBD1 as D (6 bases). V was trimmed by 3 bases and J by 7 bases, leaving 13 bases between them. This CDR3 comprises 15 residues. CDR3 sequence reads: CASSFRGRGNSPLHF. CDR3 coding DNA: TGTGCCAGCAGTTTTCGTGGCAGGGGCAATTCACCCCTCCACTTT.

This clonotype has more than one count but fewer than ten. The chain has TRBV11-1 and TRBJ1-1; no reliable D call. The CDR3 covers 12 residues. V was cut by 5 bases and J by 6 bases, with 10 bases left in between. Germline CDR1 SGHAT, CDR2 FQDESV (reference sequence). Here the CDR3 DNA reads TGTGCCAGCAGCCATCGGCCCCCTGAAGCTTTCTTT. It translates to CASSHRPPEAFF.

The CDR3 is CSVYRDTQYF. CDR3 DNA sequence: TGCAGCGTCTACCGCGATACGCAGTATTTT. The chain couples TRBV29-1 to TRBJ2-3; D remains unclear. This CDR3 has 10 residues. Germline values: CDR1 SQVTM, CDR2 ANQGSEA. The V gene lost 6 bases and the J gene lost 6 bases, with 7 bases spanning the gap.

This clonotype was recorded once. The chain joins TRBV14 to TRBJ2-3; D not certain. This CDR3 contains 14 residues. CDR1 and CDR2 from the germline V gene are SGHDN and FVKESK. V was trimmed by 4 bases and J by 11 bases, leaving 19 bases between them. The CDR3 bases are TGTGCCAGCAGCCGCCACCAGGACGTCGTCCGGCAGTATTTT. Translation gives CASSRHQDVVRQYF.

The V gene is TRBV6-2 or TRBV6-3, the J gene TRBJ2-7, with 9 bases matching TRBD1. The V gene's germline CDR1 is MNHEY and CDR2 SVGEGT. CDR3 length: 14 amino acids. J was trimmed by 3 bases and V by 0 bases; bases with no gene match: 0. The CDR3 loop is CASSYSTGGYEQYF. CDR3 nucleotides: TGTGCCAGCAGTTACTCGACAGGGGGCTACGAGCAGTACTTC.

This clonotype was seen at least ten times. The CDR3 region is CASSSWMGQEDTQYF. The CDR3 DNA reads TGTGCCAGCAGCTCATGGATGGGCCAAGAAGATACGCAGTATTTT. The rearrangement uses TRBV7-9 and TRBJ2-3; D remains unclear. Trimming cost V 4 bases and J 5 bases, with 16 bases left between them. The CDR3 is 15 residues long. From germline, CDR1 is SEHNR and CDR2 FQNEAQ (reference sequence).

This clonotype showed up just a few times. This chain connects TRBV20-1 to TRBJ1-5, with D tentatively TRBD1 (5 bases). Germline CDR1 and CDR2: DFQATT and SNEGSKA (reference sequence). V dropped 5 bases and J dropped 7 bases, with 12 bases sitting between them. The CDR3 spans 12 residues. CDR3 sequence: CSARAGEQPQHF. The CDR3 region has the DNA TGCAGTGCTCGAGCGGGGGAACAGCCCCAGCATTTT.

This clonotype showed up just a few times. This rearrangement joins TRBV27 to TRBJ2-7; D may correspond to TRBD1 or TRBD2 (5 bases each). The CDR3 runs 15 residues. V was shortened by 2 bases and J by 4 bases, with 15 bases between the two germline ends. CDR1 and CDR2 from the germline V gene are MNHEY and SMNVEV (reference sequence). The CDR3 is CASSLGAVEGYEQYF. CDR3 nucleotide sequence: TGTGCCAGCAGTTTAGGAGCCGTAGAGGGGTACGAGCAGTACTTC.

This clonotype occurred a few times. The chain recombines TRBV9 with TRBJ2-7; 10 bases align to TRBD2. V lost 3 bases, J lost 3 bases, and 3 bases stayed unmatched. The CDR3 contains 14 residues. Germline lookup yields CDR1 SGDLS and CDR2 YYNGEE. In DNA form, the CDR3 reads TGTGCCAGCAGCGGGACTAGCGGATACTACGAGCAGTACTTC. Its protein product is CASSGTSGYYEQYF.